This T cell receptor (beta chain) was captured in a study of T-cell reconstitution after alpha-beta-depleted transplantation in children. Study-wide points: From surviving recipient T cells and thymic progenitors came the high day-60 TCRbeta diversity observed in some patients. Alpha-beta T cells present about two months after transplant were reported to originate from several hundred expanded graft clones. One year after transplant, T-cell counts and diversity came mostly from newly produced T cells.

There are many counts of this clonotype. Its cognate antigen is unknown. As it was prepared, the TCRbeta library received unique molecular identifiers. TCRdb reprocessed the PCR reads with MiXCR, giving one entry per CDR3 protein. The data show 670,000 or so distinct CDR3 sequences, about an eighth seen once. The CDR3 extends over 16 amino acids. V shed 4 bases, J shed 8 bases, and the junction held 11 bases outside the gene matches. Germline V gene sequence: CDR1 MGHRA, CDR2 YSYEKL. This TCR came from a girl aged 2 to 10 with congenital amegakaryocytic thrombocytopenia, due to receive a stem cell transplant. The sample here was PBMCs, taken before TCRalphabeta/CD19-depleted stem cell transplant. V usage is TRBV4-1 and J usage is TRBJ2-1, with 10 bases aligning to TRBD1. The chain's CDR3 is CASSRRQGAFRDEQFF. Here the CDR3 DNA reads TGCGCCAGCAGCCGCAGACAGGGGGCCTTTAGGGATGAGCAGTTCTTC.